This entry concerns a single TCR beta chain. Its antigen is currently unknown. Trimming cost V 1 base and J 0 bases, with 13 bases left between them. This CDR3 spans 17 amino acids. Germline V gene lookup returns CDR1 LGHNA and CDR2 YSLEER. The entry originates in a study of graft-versus-host responses after intestinal transplantation. Looking at the study overall: Recipients received multivisceral, liver-intestinal, or isolated intestinal transplants. Every recipient underwent anti-thymocyte globulin induction, then tacrolimus and steroids for roughly 3 years.

Study-wide results and caveats: GvH clones detected in recipient marrow included some appearing first in ileum or blood. Levels of circulating GvH clones at their peak were associated with early post-transplant HvG declines.

Sequenced by immunoSEQ multiplex PCR; TCRdb stores in-frame clones only, minus some. This sample has about 50,000 clones, with 85% to 95% found just once. Sample: unstimulated CD4+ T cells sorted from spleen or lymph node cells, taken before transplant. This receptor was obtained from a human donor who was the organ donor for an intestinal transplant. The chain combines TRBV4-3 with TRBJ1-3; maybe TRBD1 (5 bases). In DNA form, the CDR3 reads TGCGCCAGCAGCCAAGGTGGCAGGGAATTCTCTGGAAACACCATATATTTT. Translation: CASSQGGREFSGNTIYF.